The 9 T cell receptor beta chains given below trace back to one sample, sequenced in a study of blood T cell repertoires in COVID-19. Measured with immunoSEQ multiplex PCR; TCRdb has only the in-frame clones, and not every one. The sample has about 290,000 clones, 89% seen once. Sequencing was done on a sample of PBMCs or T cells enriched from blood (not recorded which). These receptors were collected from a woman in her forties who had recovered from COVID-19.

This chain joins TRBV19 and TRBJ1-2; TRBD1 agrees at 7 bases. J was trimmed by 2 bases and V by 6 bases; bases with no gene match: 3. Germline lookup yields CDR1 LNHDA and CDR2 SQIVND (reference sequence). The CDR3 has 13 amino acids. The CDR3 coding sequence is TGTGCCAGTAGCACGGGACAGAACTATGGCTACACCTTC. This sequence encodes CASSTGQNYGYTF.

CDR3 bases: TGTGCCAGCAGCCTTGACAGGGGTTTCTCCTACGAGCAGTACTTC. Translated, it gives CASSLDRGFSYEQYF. V usage is TRBV7-3 and J usage is TRBJ2-7; 8 bases are shared with TRBD1. The V and J ends lost 5 bases and 0 bases, in that order; junction bases with no gene match: 6. Germline CDR1 reads SGHTA; CDR2 reads FQGTGA. This CDR3 is built from 15 residues.

The chain carries TRBV5-1 and TRBJ2-1; 15 bases agree with TRBD2. Per germline, CDR1 SGHRS and CDR2 YFSETQ. The V and J ends lost 1 base and 3 bases, in that order; junction bases with no gene match: 14. The CDR3 is made up of 21 amino acids. The CDR3, as DNA: TGCGCCAGCAGCTTGCCCTCCGGACTAGCGGGAGGGAGGGGCTACTACAATGAGCAGTTCTTC. Amino acids: CASSLPSGLAGGRGYYNEQFF.

The chain joins TRBV30 to TRBJ1-4, with D maybe TRBD1 (6 bases). CDR1 is GTSNPN, CDR2 SVGIG, per germline (reference sequence). Trimming left V 2 bases short and J 4 bases short, with 14 bases between. CDR3 length: 15 residues. The CDR3 nucleotides are TGTGCCTGGAGTCGGGATAGGGGGTATAATGAAAAACTGTTTTTT. Its translation is CAWSRDRGYNEKLFF.

This clone has more than one count but fewer than ten. The genes are TRBV29-1 and TRBJ1-2; TRBD1 agrees at 9 bases. Germline V gives CDR1 SQVTM, CDR2 ANQGSEA. After removal of 2 bases from V and 6 bases from J, the junction contained 4 bases not matched to a gene. CDR3 length equals 13 residues. As DNA, the CDR3 is TGCAGCGTTGAAATGACAGGGGGTCATGGCTACACCTTC. Protein product: CSVEMTGGHGYTF. The full variable domain, in which reference TRBV29-1 and TRBJ1-2 provide the parts outside the CDR3, is SAVISQKPSRDICQRGTSLTIQCQVDSQVTMMFWYRQQPGQSLTLIATANQGSEATYESGFVIDKFPISRPNLTFSTLTVSNMSPEDSSIYLCSVEMTGGHGYTFGSGTRLTVV.

The chain recombines TRBV2 with TRBJ2-4; D may be TRBD1 (5 bases). This CDR3 is built from 14 residues. Deletions cut 7 bases from V and 0 bases from J, with 10 bases between. In germline, CDR1 is SNHLY, CDR2 FYNNEI. CDR3 residues: CASTPGLAKNIQYF. CDR3 nucleotides: TGTGCCAGCACCCCAGGGTTAGCCAAAAACATTCAGTACTTC.

V and J are TRBV19 and TRBJ1-4; D is unclear. The CDR3 length is 15 residues. The V gene lost 4 bases and the J gene lost 0 bases, with 9 bases spanning the gap. Germline-derived CDR1 and CDR2 are LNHDA and SQIVND (reference sequence). The CDR3 DNA follows: TGTGCCAGTAGTAGGTCCCGGGCAACTAATGAAAAACTGTTTTTT. It specifies CASSRSRATNEKLFF.

The CDR3 protein is CASSSGQGNQPQHF. The CDR3, as DNA: TGTGCCAGCAGTTCGGGACAGGGAAATCAGCCCCAGCATTTT. This chain uses TRBV28 with TRBJ1-5, with 9 bases fitting TRBD1. Germline assignment: CDR1 MDHEN and CDR2 SYDVKM. The length of the CDR3 is 14 residues. V was clipped by 4 bases and J by 4 bases; unmatched bases: 2. Supplemented by reference TRBV28 and TRBJ1-5, the full variable domain reads DVKVTQSSRYLVKRTGEKVFLECVQDMDHENMFWYRQDPGLGLRLIYFSYDVKMKEKGDIPEGYSVSREKKERFSLILESASTNQTSMYLCASSSGQGNQPQHFGDGTRLSIL.

This CDR3 reads CASSPPTRGAFF. CDR3 sequence (DNA): TGTGCCAGCTCACCACCCACCCGAGGAGCTTTCTTT. This chain links TRBV18 with TRBJ1-1; D remains unclear. The V end was cut by 0 bases, the J end by 10 bases, with 9 bases between. The germline V gene encodes CDR1 KGHSH and CDR2 LQKENI. The CDR3 loop spans 12 amino acids. The full variable domain, in which reference TRBV18 and TRBJ1-1 provide the parts outside the CDR3, is NAGVMQNPRHLVRRRGQEARLRCSPMKGHSHVYWYRQLPEEGLKFMVYLQKENIIDESGMPKERFSAEFPKEGPSILRIQQVVRGDSAAYFCASSPPTRGAFFGQGTRLTVV.